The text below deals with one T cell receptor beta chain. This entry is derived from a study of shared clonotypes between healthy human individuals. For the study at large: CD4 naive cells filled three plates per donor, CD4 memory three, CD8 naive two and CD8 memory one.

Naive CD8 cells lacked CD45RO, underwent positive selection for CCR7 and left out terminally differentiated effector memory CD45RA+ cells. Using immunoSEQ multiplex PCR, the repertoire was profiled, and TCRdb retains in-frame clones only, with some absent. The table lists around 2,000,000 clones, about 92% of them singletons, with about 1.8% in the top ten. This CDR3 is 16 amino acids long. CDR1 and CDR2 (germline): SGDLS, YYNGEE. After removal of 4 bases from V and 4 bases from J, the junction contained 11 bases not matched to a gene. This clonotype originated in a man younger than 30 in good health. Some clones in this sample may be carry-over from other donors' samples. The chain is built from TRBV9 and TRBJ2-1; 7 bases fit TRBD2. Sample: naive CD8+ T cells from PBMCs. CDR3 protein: CASSPSGGRDYNEQFF. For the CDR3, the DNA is TGTGCCAGCAGCCCGTCGGGGGGTCGAGATTACAATGAGCAGTTCTTC.